This TCR beta chain was profiled in a study of T-cell reconstitution after alpha-beta-depleted transplantation in children. The length of the CDR3 is 15 residues. The V gene's germline CDR1 is LGHNA and CDR2 YNFKEQ. Germline trimming cut 0 bases from V and 6 bases from J; bases unmatched to any gene: 5. In its sample, this clonotype was seen a few times. A library of TCRbeta sequences, prepared with unique molecular identifiers, was generated. TCRdb reanalysed the PCR reads using MiXCR and keeps one entry per CDR3 protein. The table has about 250,000 distinct CDR3 sequences, roughly a quarter seen once.

V gene TRBV4-2 combines with J gene TRBJ1-5, with TRBD1 identical over 7 bases. The sample in question was PBMCs, mostly from graft donor cells, obtained 360 days after TCRalphabeta/CD19-depleted stem cell transplant. The sequence came from a female patient aged 2-10 years who had a stem cell transplant for congenital amegakaryocytic thrombocytopenia, so the T cells may come from the graft donor. In DNA form, the CDR3 reads TGTGCCAGCAGCCAAGAAGGGGGCTCTGCTCAGCCCCAGCATTTT. This encodes CASSQEGGSAQPQHF.